This is a list of T cell receptor beta chains from one sample in a study of cytomegalovirus exposure and HLA in healthy donors. This table comes from immunoSEQ multiplex PCR, and its TCRdb copy is limited to in-frame clones, with some not included. Here the sample spans 45,000 to 65,000 clones, roughly 72% being singletons. Material: PBMCs. The receptors originated from a woman aged 45-65 years in good health and CMV-seropositive. The conserved cysteine and the conserved F or W are not part of the CDR3 here. Clone size is given for some rows only: seen once, a few or many times, or a class if the clone is expanded.

V gene	CDR3 length	J gene	clone size	CDR3 protein
TRBV19	13	TRBJ1-1	few	ASSFRDRARAEAF
TRBV4-3	14	TRBJ2-3	NA	ASSQDLGLNTDTQY
TRBV5-6	14	TRBJ1-6	NA	ASSTTGEVDNSPLH
TRBV5-6	14	TRBJ1-1	NA	ASRPTTGQGKAEAF
TRBV7-9	16	TRBJ2-5	NA	ASSAGGLAGVQGETQY
TRBV7-2	13	TRBJ2-3	NA	ASTSGGSGTDTQY
TRBV23-1	12	TRBJ1-1	few	ASSPPRQGPGAF
TRBV7-2	10	TRBJ2-7	few	ASSLESREQY
TRBV7-9	11	TRBJ1-5	NA	SSSLTGNQPQH
TRBV7-2	10	TRBJ2-5	NA	ASSFPRETQY
TRBV15	11	TRBJ1-1	NA	ATSRDMNTEAF
TRBV6-6	12	TRBJ1-5	NA	ASSTHATVMPQH
TRBV6-1	13	TRBJ1-2	NA	ASSVRTGGNYGYT
TRBV29-1	13	TRBJ2-7	NA	SVEGGVLAGDEQY
TRBV5-1	12	TRBJ1-2	once	ASTESGRDYGYT
TRBV18	13	TRBJ1-1	NA	ASSPGTALNTEAF
TRBV27	11	TRBJ2-1	NA	ASGRTGDNEQF
TRBV4-2	11	TRBJ1-1	NA	ASSQAPGTEAF
TRBV18	13	TRBJ2-2	NA	ASSQGLAGDGELF
TRBV28	11	TRBJ2-1	NA	ASSLGLVNEQF
TRBV15	15	TRBJ2-6	NA	ATRKTGITSGANVLT
TRBV30	13	TRBJ2-1	NA	AWKEFATPLGEQF
TRBV29-1	10	TRBJ1-2	NA	SGGRGQNGYT
TRBV18	12	TRBJ2-1	once	ASSPLGEDNEQF
TRBV2	12	TRBJ1-6	NA	ASSDQGMGSPLH
TRBV28	15	TRBJ2-1	NA	ASSFLGLAGAYNEQF
TRBV2	12	TRBJ2-5	NA	ASSVSRGKETQY
TRBV29-1	11	TRBJ1-1	few	SVRQGPIGGAF
TRBV18	11	TRBJ1-2	NA	ASSPDRDYGYT
TRBV2	11	TRBJ1-6	NA	ASRGQGNSPLH
TRBV19	15	TRBJ1-5	few	ASTISHDRYSNQPQH
TRBV5-1	11	TRBJ2-2	NA	ASSSGRTGELF
TRBV4-3	15	TRBJ2-3	once	ASSQYGTAGVTDTQY
TRBV5-1	14	TRBJ1-1	NA	ASSISGATLNTEAF
TRBV7-6	15	TRBJ1-1	once	ASSLGYTGGANTEAF
TRBV19	11	TRBJ2-5	NA	ASQGLLRETQY
TRBV13	13	TRBJ2-1	once	ASSWTATNYNEQF
TRBV5-1	13	TRBJ2-3	few	ASSSGGGRVDTQY
TRBV19	12	TRBJ2-1	NA	ASSGGGDYNEQF
TRBV4-3	11	TRBJ2-1	NA	ASSQEGGNEQF
TRBV5-1	12	TRBJ2-3	NA	ASSLSGSTDTQY
TRBV29-1	12	TRBJ1-2	NA	SVGEHKQGDGYT
TRBV6-6	12	TRBJ1-1	NA	ASGNRGSDTEAF
TRBV7-6	15	TRBJ1-2	NA	ASSRSGAQALNYGYT
TRBV6-4	15	TRBJ2-1	NA	ASSGLAGGSGVNEQF
TRBV2	15	TRBJ2-4	NA	ASRGLAGELAKNIQY
TRBV5-6	10	TRBJ2-5	NA	ASSFYTETQY
TRBV18	14	TRBJ2-3	NA	ASSPTLPGGTDTQY
TRBV27	15	TRBJ2-3	few	ASSPTPGDGPWDTQY
TRBV5-6	12	TRBJ2-7	NA	ASSEGTSFYEQY
TRBV6-4	10	TRBJ2-3	NA	ASSDVGQGVH
TRBV27	13	TRBJ2-5	NA	ASSLGTGVIETQY
TRBV6-6	11	TRBJ2-6	medium-sized	ASSPVGANVLT
TRBV27	12	TRBJ2-7	NA	ASSSQGQPYEQY
TRBV5-4	12	TRBJ2-7	NA	ASSSDRGSYEQY
TRBV19	13	TRBJ1-5	few	ASSSRDRGSQPQH
TRBV11-2	15	TRBJ2-7	NA	ASSLLQDSLHSYEQY